The rows below give T cell receptor beta chains drawn from one sample of a study of cytomegalovirus exposure and HLA in healthy donors. Sequenced by immunoSEQ multiplex PCR; TCRdb stores in-frame clones only, minus some. Of 90,000 to 110,000 clones listed, about three quarters were seen once; the top ten hold roughly 8.6%. Material: PBMCs. These receptors were collected from a woman between 35 and 50 years old in good health and CMV-seropositive. CDR3s include the opening cysteine and the closing phenylalanine or tryptophan.

TRBV5-4	TRBJ2-5	14	CASSDPRTDERQYF
TRBV7-2	TRBJ2-5	14	CASSLDRSRETQYF
TRBV25-1	TRBJ1-2	14	CASSGQGSNYGYTF
TRBV7-9	TRBJ2-5	14	CASSRGEFHETQYF
TRBV7-2	TRBJ2-1	15	CASSGTRETYNEQFF
TRBV5-1	TRBJ2-1	13	CASSTAFSDEQFF
TRBV6-1	TRBJ1-4	15	CASSSTGGIFEKLFF
TRBV11-2	TRBJ2-7	15	CASRDRDRGSYEQYF
TRBV28	TRBJ2-1	16	CASRLQGFLAYNEQFF
TRBV19	TRBJ1-1	13	CASSARDDPKAFF
TRBV29-1	TRBJ2-7	12	CSVGQGLVEQYF
TRBV5-1	TRBJ2-5	16	CASSATGTGQGETQYF
TRBV14	TRBJ1-1	17	CASARFYGRGINTEAFF
TRBV4-3	TRBJ2-7	15	CASSQDYLADYEQYF
TRBV4-2	TRBJ1-4	17	CASSQAPVLGQNEKLFF
TRBV29-1	TRBJ2-2	13	CSVIRDTTGELFF
TRBV5-6	TRBJ1-3	16	CASSQGGVGSGNTIYF
TRBV28	TRBJ1-2	16	CASSLRWRESNYGYTF
TRBV19	TRBJ1-1	16	CASTSREGPMNTEAFF
TRBV2	TRBJ2-7	18	CASKIPGTGNPENYEQYF
TRBV7-3	TRBJ2-1	18	CASSLGPLSTVPRNEQFF
TRBV5-1	TRBJ1-5	13	CASSLESEGPQHF
TRBV28	TRBJ2-7	15	CASSLEDRGGYEQYF
TRBV7-2	TRBJ2-7	15	CASSLGLAGSYEQYF
TRBV27	TRBJ2-6	16	CASTLGRGTGANVLTF
TRBV6-5	TRBJ2-3	15	CASSYSTGSTDTQYF
TRBV5-6	TRBJ2-3	15	CASSALAFSTDTQYF
TRBV10-3	TRBJ2-7	16	CAISEVGDRSSYEQYF
TRBV28	TRBJ2-1	14	CASTELTSYNEQFF
TRBV18	TRBJ2-2	15	CASSPAADGTGELFF